The 30 T cell receptor beta chains given below trace back to one sample, sequenced in a study of cytomegalovirus exposure and HLA in healthy donors. A multiplex PCR was run with 60 Vbeta primers and 13 Jbeta primers. Clones were read by immunoSEQ multiplex PCR, and TCRdb kept only the in-frame ones, dropping some. The sample yields some 200,000 clones, around a tenth seen once. Material: PBMCs. These receptors all stem from a woman in her twenties or thirties in good health and CMV-seropositive.

The V gene is TRBV11-2, the J gene TRBJ2-1; a weak D match, TRBD2 (5 bases). From germline, CDR1 is SGHAT and CDR2 FQNNGV. This CDR3 contains 16 residues. Trimming took 4 bases from V and 8 from J, leaving 21 bases between them. This chain's CDR3 is CASSSVLAHKGDEQFF. CDR3 bases: TGTGCCAGCAGCTCCGTTCTAGCCCACAAGGGCGATGAGCAGTTCTTC.

This clone has just a few counts. The chain employs TRBV5-4 and TRBJ2-7; the D is unclear. This CDR3 is built from 14 residues. Germline CDR1 SGHNT, CDR2 YYREEE (reference sequence). Trimming removed 4 bases at V and 3 bases at J, with 14 bases between. This CDR3 reads CASSSPVQRYEQYF. The CDR3 DNA is TGTGCCAGCAGCAGCCCGGTGCAGCGCTACGAGCAGTACTTC.

The V gene is TRBV2, the J gene TRBJ2-2; TRBD2 matches 10 bases. CDR3 length equals 15 residues. Germline CDR1 reads SNHLY; CDR2 reads FYNNEI. Trimming at V came to 4 bases and at J to 3 bases, leaving 2 bases not matched to a gene. CDR3: CASSASGSHTGELFF. The CDR3, as DNA: TGTGCCAGCAGTGCTAGCGGGAGTCACACCGGGGAGCTGTTTTTT.

This clone has a handful of counts. The chain employs TRBV5-1 and TRBJ2-1; the D gene is possibly TRBD1 (6 bases). CDR3 length equals 15 residues. V dropped 3 bases and J dropped 8 bases, with 18 bases sitting between them. CDR1 SGHRS and CDR2 YFSETQ come from the germline V gene. The CDR3 bases are TGCGCCAGCAGCTCGTTGGACAGTCGTAGAGATGAGCAGTTCTTC. Translation: CASSSLDSRRDEQFF.

The chain carries TRBV6-5 and TRBJ2-3; D possibly corresponds to TRBD2 (6 bases). V was clipped by 6 bases and J by 6 bases, with 13 bases between them. The CDR3 has 13 residues. CDR1 and CDR2 (germline): MNHEY, SVGAGI. The CDR3 spells CASRWDSRDTQYF. The DNA for the CDR3 is TGTGCCAGCAGGTGGGACTCTCGTGATACGCAGTATTTT.

This clone was found a few times. V and J are TRBV18 and TRBJ2-1, with unresolved D. CDR1 KGHSH and CDR2 LQKENI come from the germline V gene. There are 13 residues in the CDR3. V shed 7 bases and J shed 6 bases, with 13 bases lying between them. The CDR3 reads CASFLRIGNEQFF. CDR3 DNA: TGTGCCAGCTTCCTACGAATTGGCAATGAGCAGTTCTTC.

The chain joins TRBV18 to TRBJ2-6, with 7 bases aligning to TRBD1. Trimming took 3 bases from V and 4 from J; bases not matched to a gene: 9. Germline values: CDR1 KGHSH, CDR2 LQKENI. This CDR3 comprises 17 residues. The CDR3 protein is CASSPSSTGAGANVLTF. CDR3 DNA: TGTGCCAGCTCACCCTCTTCCACAGGGGCCGGGGCCAACGTCCTGACTTTC.

This clone was seen more than once but under ten times. DNA for the CDR3: TGCGCCAGCAGCTTGGCACGTTGGGACAGGGCTTACGAGCAGTACTTC. This encodes CASSLARWDRAYEQYF. The chain recombines TRBV5-1 with TRBJ2-7; 9 nucleotides match TRBD1. The junction had 8 bases not matched to a gene; V was cut back by 0 bases and J by 4 bases. The CDR3 extends over 16 amino acids. Germline loops: CDR1 SGHRS, CDR2 YFSETQ.

The CDR3 loop is CASSWTGDQPQHF. The CDR3, as DNA: TGCGCCAGCAGCTGGACAGGGGACCAGCCCCAGCATTTT. V gene TRBV5-1 combines with J gene TRBJ1-5; TRBD1 matches at 9 bases. This CDR3 contains 13 residues. The ends lost 3 bases at V and 7 bases at J; junction bases unmatched: 2. Germline V gives CDR1 SGHRS, CDR2 YFSETQ. Full variable domain (missing parts from reference TRBV5-1 and TRBJ1-5): KAGVTQTPRYLIKTRGQQVTLSCSPISGHRSVSWYQQTPGQGLQFLFEYFSETQRNKGNFPGRFSGRQFSNSRSEMNVSTLELGDSALYLCASSWTGDQPQHFGDGTRLSIL.

This chain uses TRBV5-1 with TRBJ1-1, with TRBD1 matching over 7 bases. Trimming cost V 0 bases and J 1 base; bases outside gene matches: 6. Germline V CDR1 and CDR2: SGHRS, YFSETQ. The CDR3 consists of 16 residues. DNA of the CDR3: TGCGCCAGCAGCTTGGCCACGGACAGGCCGAACACTGAAGCTTTCTTT. This translates into CASSLATDRPNTEAFF.

This clone was seen a handful of times. This sequence joins TRBV5-6 and TRBJ2-1, with 7 bases that match TRBD2. Unmatched junction bases numbered 4, after V lost 2 bases and J lost 2 bases. Germline values: CDR1 SGHDT, CDR2 YYEEEE. The CDR3 contains 15 residues. The CDR3 loop is CASSLGAGAYNEQFF. CDR3 DNA: TGTGCCAGCAGCTTAGGCGCGGGGGCCTACAATGAGCAGTTCTTC.

The table lists this clone with a few counts. This chain connects TRBV29-1 to TRBJ1-2, with D hard to call. This CDR3 contains 12 residues. Germline assignment: CDR1 SQVTM and CDR2 ANQGSEA. The ends were cut back, 2 bases at V and 2 bases at J, with 6 bases in the middle. The CDR3 loop is CSVELSNYGYTF. CDR3 DNA: TGCAGCGTTGAATTGTCAAACTATGGCTACACCTTC.

The chain joins TRBV2 to TRBJ2-1, with 7 bases aligning to TRBD1. With 8 bases clipped from V and 2 bases from J, the junction kept 6 bases outside the gene matches. The CDR3 covers 14 residues. Germline V CDR1 and CDR2: SNHLY, FYNNEI. The CDR3 coding sequence is TGTGCCAGCTCCAAACAGGGGACCTACAATGAGCAGTTCTTC. It yields the protein CASSKQGTYNEQFF.

This clone has more than one count but fewer than ten. This chain joins TRBV5-1 and TRBJ1-2; D not resolved. The CDR3 contains 14 residues. V was shortened by 0 bases and J by 7 bases, with 13 bases between the two germline ends. Looked up from germline, CDR1 is SGHRS and CDR2 is YFSETQ. The CDR3 sequence is CASSLAMDKRGYTF. The CDR3 nucleotides read TGCGCCAGCAGCTTGGCCATGGATAAGCGTGGCTACACCTTC.

This clone was counted only a few times. The rearrangement links TRBV30 to TRBJ2-3; possibly TRBD2 for D (6 bases). With 1 base removed from V and 3 bases from J, the gap between germline ends came to 11 bases. This CDR3 comprises 14 residues. Germline V CDR1 and CDR2: GTSNPN, SVGIG (reference sequence). CDR3 coding DNA: TGTGCCTGGAGTGGCGGGATGGGTACAGATACGCAGTATTTT. This codes for CAWSGGMGTDTQYF.

The chain is built from TRBV9 and TRBJ2-1; 11 bases line up with TRBD2. Germline values: CDR1 SGDLS, CDR2 YYNGEE. The CDR3 consists of 16 residues. Unmatched junction bases numbered 12, after V lost 4 bases and J lost 9 bases. CDR3: CASSPQGTSGRSEQFF. The CDR3 coding sequence is TGTGCCAGCAGCCCCCAGGGTACTAGCGGGAGATCTGAGCAGTTCTTC.

The chain couples TRBV5-6 to TRBJ2-3; 10 nucleotides align to TRBD2. The CDR3 consists of 17 residues. Germline V gene data show CDR1 as SGHDT and CDR2 as YYEEEE. V lost 0 bases, J lost 5 bases, and 9 bases stayed unmatched. DNA for the CDR3: TGTGCCAGCAGCTTGGGATACGGGACTAGCGCCCTAGATACGCAGTATTTT. Residues: CASSLGYGTSALDTQYF.

This clone was counted only a few times. The chain is built from TRBV7-6 and TRBJ2-7; 8 positions agree with TRBD2. Germline CDR1 is SGHVS and CDR2 is FNYEAQ. J was trimmed by 5 bases and V by 0 bases; bases with no gene match: 9. CDR3 length equals 16 residues. Written as DNA, the CDR3 is TGTGCCAGCAGCTTAGCGTTGGCGGGAGGAACCCACGAGCAGTACTTC. It translates to CASSLALAGGTHEQYF.

V is TRBV9 and J is TRBJ2-3; D perhaps matches TRBD2 (6 bases). Germline V lookup: CDR1 SGDLS, CDR2 YYNGEE. The CDR3 runs 16 residues. V was clipped by 0 bases and J by 0 bases, with 11 bases between them. The CDR3 protein is CASSVGRGTSTDTQYF. CDR3 nucleotides: TGTGCCAGCAGCGTAGGACGAGGGACTAGCACAGATACGCAGTATTTT.

This clone appeared a few times. The chain couples TRBV7-9 to TRBJ2-6; D not resolved. Germline assignment: CDR1 SEHNR and CDR2 FQNEAQ (reference sequence). The CDR3 extends over 15 amino acids. V was trimmed by 5 bases and J by 0 bases, leaving 8 bases between them. The CDR3 DNA sequence: TGTGCCAGCAGCGGCAGTATCTCTGGGGCCAACGTCCTGACTTTC. This codes for CASSGSISGANVLTF.

This clone has just a few counts. The chain recombines TRBV27 with TRBJ1-4; 8 bases match TRBD1. Germline V gene sequence: CDR1 MNHEY, CDR2 SMNVEV (reference sequence). The CDR3 runs 18 residues. Trimming cost V 6 bases and J 3 bases; bases outside gene matches: 15. The CDR3 bases are TGTGCCAGCAGACCCCGGGTACCCGACAGGGGAGCTAATGAAAAACTGTTTTTT. This codes for CASRPRVPDRGANEKLFF. Drawing the rest from reference TRBV27 and TRBJ1-4, the complete variable domain is EAQVTQNPRYLITVTGKKLTVTCSQNMNHEYMSWYRQDPGLGLRQIYYSMNVEVTDKGDVPEGYKVSRKEKRNFPLILESPSPNQTSLYFCASRPRVPDRGANEKLFFGSGTQLSVL.

This clone was counted only a few times. The chain couples TRBV5-4 to TRBJ2-6; weak D call: TRBD1 (6 bases). The V gene lost 3 bases and the J gene lost 0 bases, with 16 bases spanning the gap. CDR1 is SGHNT, CDR2 YYREEE, per germline (reference sequence). There are 18 residues in the CDR3. The CDR3 loop reads CASSSLGGTPSGANVLTF. DNA for the CDR3: TGTGCCAGCAGCTCCCTAGGGGGTACTCCCTCTGGGGCCAACGTCCTGACTTTC.

This clone was detected only a few times. The chain has TRBV14 and TRBJ2-7; 8 bases agree with TRBD1. The CDR3 is 16 residues long. After removal of 1 base from V and 8 bases from J, the junction contained 13 bases not matched to a gene. The germline gives CDR1 SGHDN, CDR2 FVKESK. The CDR3 reads CASSQGGDRLLMKQYF. CDR3 in DNA: TGTGCCAGCAGCCAAGGTGGGGACAGGCTCCTAATGAAGCAGTACTTC.

This clone was seen more than once but under ten times. V and J are TRBV30 and TRBJ1-5, with D possibly being TRBD1 (5 bases). The germline V gene has CDR1 GTSNPN and CDR2 SVGIG (reference sequence). Trimming took off 2 bases at V and 9 bases at J, with 20 bases between the two ends. The CDR3 has 15 amino acids. CDR3 amino acids: CAWSSGGSWRGPQHF. As DNA, the CDR3 is TGTGCCTGGAGTTCTGGGGGGAGCTGGCGGGGGCCCCAGCATTTT.

V is TRBV2 and J is TRBJ1-3; no reliable D call. This CDR3 is 13 amino acids long. V was trimmed by 2 bases and J by 3 bases, leaving 5 bases between them. The germline CDR1 and CDR2 sequences are SNHLY and FYNNEI. CDR3 in amino acids: CASSEQNGNTIYF. CDR3 DNA sequence: TGTGCCAGCAGTGAACAAAATGGAAACACCATATATTTT. Based on the CDR3 plus reference TRBV2 and TRBJ1-3, the full variable domain is EPEVTQTPSHQVTQMGQEVILRCVPISNHLYFYWYRQILGQKVEFLVSFYNNEISEKSEIFDDQFSVERPDGSNFTLKIRSTKLEDSAMYFCASSEQNGNTIYFGEGSWLTVV.

In its sample, this clone was seen a few times. The chain links TRBV9 to TRBJ2-7; D uncertain. The CDR3 has 14 residues. V was trimmed by 0 bases and J by 7 bases, leaving 14 bases between them. Germline V gene lookup returns CDR1 SGDLS and CDR2 YYNGEE. The DNA of the CDR3 is TGTGCCAGCAGCGTAGCTGGTAGTCTAAAAGAGCAGTACTTC. It codes for CASSVAGSLKEQYF.

The V call is TRBV18, the J call TRBJ2-3, with D uncertain. Trimming took off 4 bases at V and 4 bases at J, with 18 bases between the two ends. This CDR3 is built from 16 residues. Looked up from germline, CDR1 is KGHSH and CDR2 is LQKENI. CDR3 sequence: CASSQLNSLIADTQYF. CDR3 coding DNA: TGTGCCAGCTCACAACTCAACAGCTTAATCGCAGATACGCAGTATTTT.

This clone was detected once. The chain carries TRBV4-1 and TRBJ2-7, with TRBD1 matching over 8 bases. Losses at the gene ends were 4 bases for V and 2 bases for J; bases not matched to a gene: 10. The CDR3 spans 16 residues. Per the germline V gene, CDR1 is MGHRA and CDR2 is YSYEKL. In DNA, the CDR3 is TGCGCCAGCAGCCGGAACTCGGACAGGGATCCCTACGAGCAGTACTTC. Translation: CASSRNSDRDPYEQYF.

Only a few counts were recorded for this clone. This rearrangement joins TRBV5-5 to TRBJ1-2, with D perhaps matching TRBD1 (5 bases). The V end was cut by 3 bases, the J end by 0 bases, with 12 bases between. The CDR3 consists of 15 residues. CDR1 is SGHKS and CDR2 is YYEKEE in the germline V gene (reference sequence). CDR3: CASSYDAGANYGYTF. The CDR3 DNA reads as TGTGCCAGCAGCTATGACGCGGGGGCTAACTATGGCTACACCTTC.

The V gene is TRBV29-1, the J gene TRBJ2-7; 9 bases fit TRBD1. Per germline, CDR1 SQVTM and CDR2 ANQGSEA. The CDR3 has 16 residues. The V gene end was trimmed by 2 bases and the J gene end by 1 base; junction bases not matched to a gene: 9. This CDR3 is CSVEQGGQGISYEQYF. For the CDR3, the DNA is TGCAGCGTTGAACAGGGAGGACAGGGGATTTCCTACGAGCAGTACTTC.